The clone carrying this T cell receptor beta chain was seen repeatedly, ten times or more. The antigen is not known. This entry is derived from a study of beta chain features in type 1 diabetes. Looked up from germline, CDR1 is SNHLY and CDR2 is FYNNEI. Trimming cost V 0 bases and J 5 bases, with 5 bases left between them. The CDR3 extends over 13 amino acids. Expressed TCRB transcripts were sequenced after all isolated RNA was converted to cDNA. Assay: immunoSEQ multiplex PCR; the TCRdb copy retains only in-frame clones and omits some. The sample has 300,000 to 450,000 clones; over 9% are singletons. Sorting based on CD45RO/CCR7/CD25/CD127/CD95/CD27 separated CD4+ naive, central memory, regulatory and stem cell-like memory cells. The authors obtained over 95% purity in all sorted populations. Findings of the study overall: In comparison with healthy donors, patients had naive, central memory and Treg TCRB repertoires that appeared more similar. Type 1 diabetes patients showed a moderate but significant shortening of TCRB CDR3s in all four CD4+ subsets.

J is TRBJ1-5 and V is TRBV2, with D unresolved. The sequence was collected from a man aged 30-40 years with type 1 diabetes. Source material: central memory CD4+ T cells from blood. CDR3 region: CASSEAGDQPQHF. The CDR3 nucleotides are TGTGCCAGCAGTGAAGCCGGGGATCAGCCCCAGCATTTT.